These 11 T cell receptor beta chains were all obtained from the same sample, sequenced in a study of blood T cell repertoires in COVID-19. Assay: immunoSEQ multiplex PCR; the TCRdb copy retains only in-frame clones and omits some. Here the sample spans 250,000 to 400,000 clones, around 87% being singletons. The source material was peripheral blood. The origin of the receptors is a man aged 50 to 59 with active or convalescent COVID-19.

J is TRBJ2-3 and V is TRBV10-2, with 12 positions matching TRBD2. The J segment lost 6 bases and the V segment lost 10 bases, leaving 8 bases of the junction unmatched. Germline V gives CDR1 WSHSY, CDR2 SAAADI. The CDR3 length is 14 residues. CDR3 residues: CATRPGTSGDTQYF. The DNA of the CDR3 is TGCGCCACCAGACCCGGGACTAGCGGGGATACGCAGTATTTT.

The rearrangement uses TRBV7-8 and TRBJ2-2, with 7 bases fitting TRBD2. CDR1 is SGHVS and CDR2 is FQNEAQ in the germline V gene. The CDR3 covers 14 residues. J lost 6 bases, V lost 4 bases, and 5 bases had no gene match. CDR3 residues: CASSWEGVAGELFF. Written as DNA, the CDR3 is TGTGCCAGCAGCTGGGAGGGAGTCGCCGGGGAGCTGTTTTTT.

This chain connects TRBV15 to TRBJ1-5, with TRBD1 identical over 9 bases. The CDR3 extends over 16 amino acids. Looked up from germline, CDR1 is LNHNV and CDR2 is YYDKDF (reference sequence). V was pared by 2 bases and J by 4 bases, with 6 bases of the junction left unmatched. The CDR3 here is CATSRMDRGGNQPQHF. The CDR3, as DNA: TGTGCCACCAGCAGAATGGACAGGGGAGGAAATCAGCCCCAGCATTTT.

V and J are TRBV19 and TRBJ1-4; TRBD1 matches 8 bases. Germline lookup yields CDR1 LNHDA and CDR2 SQIVND (reference sequence). This CDR3 has 17 amino acids. The trim removed 5 bases at V and 2 bases at J, leaving 10 bases unmatched. CDR3 coding DNA: TGTGCCAGTAGTTGGACAGGGAGTAAAAATACTAATGAAAAACTGTTTTTT. Its protein product is CASSWTGSKNTNEKLFF.

The chain joins TRBV2 to TRBJ2-2; D is unclear. The germline V and J ends were trimmed by 2 bases and 2 bases, with 15 bases remaining between them. The CDR3 has 17 residues. Germline V CDR1 and CDR2: SNHLY, FYNNEI. As DNA, the CDR3 is TGTGCCAGCAGTGAACCCCTACTAAGAGGCAACACCGGGGAGCTGTTTTTT. Encoded protein: CASSEPLLRGNTGELFF.

The genes are TRBV25-1 and TRBJ2-1; perhaps TRBD2 as D (7 bases). Per germline, CDR1 MGHDK and CDR2 SYGVNS. CDR3 length: 18 amino acids. Trimming removed 7 bases at V and 5 bases at J, with 27 bases between. The CDR3 loop reads CASTSLGYGGAKDNEQFF. The CDR3 nucleotides read TGTGCCAGCACATCTCTTGGCTATGGGGGGGCTAAGGACAATGAGCAGTTCTTC.

This chain joins TRBV9 and TRBJ2-7; 11 bases fit TRBD1. This CDR3 has 15 residues. CDR1 is SGDLS and CDR2 is YYNGEE in the germline V gene. Losses at the gene ends were 4 bases for V and 3 bases for J; bases not matched to a gene: 6. The CDR3 DNA follows: TGTGCCAGCAGCCCCCGGGACAGGGGGAGCTACGAGCAGTACTTC. This sequence encodes CASSPRDRGSYEQYF.

The chain is built from TRBV5-5 and TRBJ2-4, with 7 bases that match TRBD1. Germline V gene data show CDR1 as SGHKS and CDR2 as YYEKEE (reference sequence). CDR3 length: 15 amino acids. Germline trimming cut 2 bases from V and 3 bases from J; bases unmatched to any gene: 5. The CDR3 protein is CASSFLDRVKNIQYF. CDR3 in DNA: TGTGCCAGCAGCTTCTTAGACAGGGTCAAAAACATTCAGTACTTC.

The chain carries TRBV28 and TRBJ1-1, with no clear D. There are 12 residues in the CDR3. Germline V gene sequence: CDR1 MDHEN, CDR2 SYDVKM. V lost 3 bases to trimming and J lost 5 bases, with 7 bases between them. The CDR3 spells CASSLRETEAFF. The CDR3 DNA sequence: TGTGCCAGCAGTTTGAGGGAAACTGAAGCTTTCTTT.

The chain recombines TRBV6-2 or TRBV6-3 with TRBJ2-7; no clear D gene. Germline V gene sequence: CDR1 MNHEY, CDR2 SVGEGT. V lost 2 bases to trimming and J lost 1 base, with 12 bases between them. This CDR3 is built from 15 residues. The CDR3 nucleotides are TGTGCCAGCAGTTACGGGCCTCAAGTATCCTACGAGCAGTACTTC. This sequence encodes CASSYGPQVSYEQYF.

V and J are TRBV4-2 and TRBJ2-5; the match to TRBD1 covers 7 bases. Germline CDR1 is LGHNA and CDR2 is YNFKEQ. The CDR3 runs to 14 residues. The ends lost 1 base at V and 3 bases at J; junction bases unmatched: 2. CDR3 loop: CASSQGTGKETQYF. DNA for the CDR3: TGTGCCAGCAGCCAAGGGACAGGTAAAGAGACCCAGTACTTC.